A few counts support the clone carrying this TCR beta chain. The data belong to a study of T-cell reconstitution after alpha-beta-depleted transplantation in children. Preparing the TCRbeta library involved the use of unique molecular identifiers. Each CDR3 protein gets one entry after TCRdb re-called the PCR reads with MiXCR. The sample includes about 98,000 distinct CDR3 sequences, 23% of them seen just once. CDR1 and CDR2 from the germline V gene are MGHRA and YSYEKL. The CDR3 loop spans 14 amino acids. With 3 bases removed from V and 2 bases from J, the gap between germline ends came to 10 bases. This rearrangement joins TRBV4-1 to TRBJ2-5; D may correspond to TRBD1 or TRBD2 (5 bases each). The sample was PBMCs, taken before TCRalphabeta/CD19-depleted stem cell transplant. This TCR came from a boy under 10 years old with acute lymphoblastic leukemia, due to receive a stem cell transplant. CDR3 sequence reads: CASSQGEKQETQYF. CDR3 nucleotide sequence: TGCGCCAGCAGCCAGGGGGAAAAACAAGAGACCCAGTACTTC.